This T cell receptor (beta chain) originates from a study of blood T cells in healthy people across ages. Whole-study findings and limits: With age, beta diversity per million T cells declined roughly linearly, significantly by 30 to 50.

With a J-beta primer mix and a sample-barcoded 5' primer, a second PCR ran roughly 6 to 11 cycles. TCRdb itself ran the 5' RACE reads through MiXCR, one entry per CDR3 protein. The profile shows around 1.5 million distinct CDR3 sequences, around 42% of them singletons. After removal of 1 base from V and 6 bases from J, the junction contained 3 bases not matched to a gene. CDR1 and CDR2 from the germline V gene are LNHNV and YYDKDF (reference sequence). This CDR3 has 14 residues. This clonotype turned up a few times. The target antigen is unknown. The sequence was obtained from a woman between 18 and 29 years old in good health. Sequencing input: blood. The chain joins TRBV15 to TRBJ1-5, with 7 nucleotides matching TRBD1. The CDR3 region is CATSRAQGTQPQHF. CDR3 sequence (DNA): TGTGCCACCAGCAGAGCACAGGGGACTCAGCCCCAGCATTTT.